This entry lists 17 T cell receptor beta chains sequenced from one sample in a study of T cells in Graves' hyperthyroidism and ophthalmopathy. There were TCR beta CDR3 regions amplified from RNA transcripts. The HTBI set primed first-round TCR CDR3 RT-PCR. TCRdb re-analysed the multiplex PCR reads in MiXCR, keeping a single row per CDR3 protein. The data contain under 600,000 distinct CDR3 sequences, around 15% of them singletons. The material sequenced was blood. The receptors originated from a woman between 40 and 55 years old with Graves' ophthalmopathy.

In this sample, this clonotype turned up many times. The chain employs TRBV5-1 and TRBJ2-1; the match to TRBD2 covers 7 bases. The CDR3 loop spans 15 amino acids. Per germline, CDR1 SGHRS and CDR2 YFSETQ. The J segment lost 8 bases and the V segment lost 0 bases, leaving 8 bases of the junction unmatched. DNA for the CDR3: TGCGCCAGCAGCTTGGAGGATGGGGGGAGGGATGAGCAGTTCTTC. It specifies CASSLEDGGRDEQFF.

In its sample, this clonotype was seen a few times. This chain joins TRBV7-9 and TRBJ2-6, with D unclear. Germline V gene lookup returns CDR1 SEHNR and CDR2 FQNEAQ (reference sequence). V was shortened by 5 bases and J by 0 bases, with 11 bases between the two germline ends. The CDR3 length is 16 residues. This chain's CDR3 is CASSRVAGSGANVLTF. In DNA, the CDR3 is TGTGCCAGCAGCCGAGTAGCAGGCTCTGGGGCCAACGTCCTGACTTTC.

This clonotype came up many times. This chain links TRBV2 with TRBJ2-1; D gene ambiguous. Germline V gene lookup returns CDR1 SNHLY and CDR2 FYNNEI. The length of the CDR3 is 12 residues. V lost 7 bases to trimming and J lost 7 bases, with 11 bases between them. CDR3 DNA sequence: TGTGCCAGCAAAGGTTATCCAAATGAGCAGTTCTTC. Protein: CASKGYPNEQFF.

This chain joins TRBV7-2 and TRBJ2-6, with D unclear. Germline values: CDR1 SGHTA, CDR2 FQGNSA. V was cut by 5 bases and J by 0 bases, with 8 bases left in between. The CDR3 length is 15 residues. CDR3: CASSDQPSGANVLTF. DNA for the CDR3: TGTGCCAGCAGCGACCAACCCTCTGGGGCCAACGTCCTGACTTTC.

The sample holds many counts of this clonotype. The chain employs TRBV7-8 and TRBJ1-5, with D possibly being TRBD1 (6 bases). The germline V gene encodes CDR1 SGHVS and CDR2 FQNEAQ. V lost 1 base, J lost 5 bases, and 21 bases lay in between. The CDR3 has 18 amino acids. The chain's CDR3 is CASSLGGGGRQADQPQHF. CDR3 DNA: TGTGCCAGCAGCTTAGGAGGCGGGGGCAGGCAGGCGGATCAGCCCCAGCATTTT.

The table lists this clonotype with many counts. The chain has TRBV20-1 and TRBJ2-5; 10 nucleotides agree with TRBD2. V shed 6 bases, J shed 5 bases, and the junction held 12 bases outside the gene matches. Germline V gene sequence: CDR1 DFQATT, CDR2 SNEGSKA (reference sequence). The CDR3 length is 15 residues. The CDR3 coding sequence is TGCAGTGCAAGCAGGAGTAGCGGGAGGTTGGAGACCCAGTACTTC. This gives the protein CSASRSSGRLETQYF.

The sample holds a few counts of this clonotype. The chain has TRBV12-3 or TRBV12-4 and TRBJ2-1; D may be TRBD1 or TRBD2 (5 bases each). This CDR3 is built from 12 residues. V was clipped by 7 bases and J by 6 bases, with 10 bases between them. The CDR3 sequence: CASNRDPNEQFF. For the CDR3, the DNA is TGTGCCAGCAATCGGGACCCCAATGAGCAGTTCTTC.

This clonotype has a handful of counts. The chain uses TRBV2 and TRBJ2-1; D uncertain. Trimming pared 6 bases from V and 1 base from J, leaving 10 bases between. The CDR3 spans 14 residues. Per germline, CDR1 SNHLY and CDR2 FYNNEI. DNA for the CDR3: TGTGCCAGCAGATTGAAACTTTCCTACAATGAGCAGTTCTTC. This sequence encodes CASRLKLSYNEQFF.

This clonotype was observed many times. The gene calls are TRBV11-3 and TRBJ2-1; 11 bases match TRBD1. With 5 bases clipped from V and 8 bases from J, the junction kept 5 bases outside the gene matches. CDR3 size: 14 residues. Germline assignment: CDR1 SGHNT and CDR2 YENEEA. CDR3 sequence: CASSPGQGDDEQFF. CDR3 in DNA: TGTGCCAGCAGCCCGGGACAGGGGGACGATGAGCAGTTCTTC.

This chain joins TRBV6-1 and TRBJ2-1; 10 bases line up with TRBD2. Germline loops: CDR1 MNHNS, CDR2 SASEGT. This CDR3 contains 13 residues. Unmatched junction bases numbered 2, after V lost 6 bases and J lost 6 bases. CDR3 in DNA: TGTGCCAGCAGGGGACTAGCGCGCAATGAGCAGTTCTTC. It codes for CASRGLARNEQFF.

This clonotype appeared many times. This chain uses TRBV12-3 or TRBV12-4 with TRBJ2-5, with D perhaps matching TRBD2 (6 bases). V was clipped by 3 bases and J by 7 bases, with 18 bases between them. This CDR3 spans 15 amino acids. The CDR3 nucleotides are TGTGCCAGCAGTTTCGGCGCTAGCGAGATCGGGACCCAGTACTTC. Amino acids: CASSFGASEIGTQYF.

This clonotype appeared many times. This chain links TRBV11-2 with TRBJ2-5; 7 nucleotides line up with TRBD2. Germline loops: CDR1 SGHAT, CDR2 FQNNGV. The CDR3 is 14 residues long. V was pared by 5 bases and J by 2 bases, with 5 bases of the junction left unmatched. The CDR3 DNA reads as TGTGCCAGCAGCGGCCCCGGGGGGCAAGAGACCCAGTACTTC. Translated: CASSGPGGQETQYF.

This clonotype was observed a handful of times. This rearrangement joins TRBV12-3 or TRBV12-4 to TRBJ1-4; unclear D gene. Trimming took off 2 bases at V and 5 bases at J, with 9 bases between the two ends. This CDR3 comprises 14 residues. The DNA of the CDR3 is TGTGCCAGCAGTTTAAACTGGGCCAATGAAAAACTGTTTTTT. It specifies CASSLNWANEKLFF.

This rearrangement joins TRBV6-4 to TRBJ1-6; D is uncertain. With 3 bases removed from V and 0 bases from J, the gap between germline ends came to 12 bases. Germline CDR1 and CDR2: MRHNA and SNTAGT. CDR3 length: 17 residues. The CDR3 here is CASSERFTSSYNSPLHF. The CDR3 coding sequence is TGTGCCAGCAGTGAAAGGTTTACCAGCTCCTATAATTCACCCCTCCACTTT.

In this sample, this clonotype turned up a few times. The CDR3, as DNA: TGCAGTGCGGGGACGACTAGCGGAGCAGATACGCAGTATTTT. This sequence encodes CSAGTTSGADTQYF. This chain connects TRBV20-1 to TRBJ2-3; 9 bases are a match to TRBD2. The CDR3 is 14 residues long. V trimming: 6 bases; J trimming: 4 bases; junction bases outside the gene matches: 8. Germline assignment: CDR1 DFQATT and CDR2 SNEGSKA (reference sequence).

The chain combines TRBV6-1 with TRBJ2-1, with TRBD2 identical over 9 bases. V was pared by 7 bases and J by 3 bases, with 10 bases of the junction left unmatched. The germline CDR1 and CDR2 sequences are MNHNS and SASEGT. The CDR3 has 16 amino acids. The CDR3 sequence: CASIGSRRGGYNEQFF. CDR3 sequence (DNA): TGTGCCAGCATCGGTTCTAGGCGGGGGGGCTACAATGAGCAGTTCTTC.

The chain couples TRBV5-8 to TRBJ1-1, with D hard to call. Germline values: CDR1 SGHTS, CDR2 YDEGEE. The V end was cut by 3 bases, the J end by 1 base, with 13 bases between. The CDR3 runs 15 residues. The CDR3 region has the DNA TGTGCCAGCAGCTCGTCTTTAGTCAGGAACACTGAAGCTTTCTTT. This gives the protein CASSSSLVRNTEAFF.